This TCR beta chain was obtained from a study of T cell repertoires in cytomegalovirus infection. Study findings and constraints: Cumulative public TCR beta family frequency identified CMV carriers with the relevant HLA. In two of eight donors, the top clonotype was HLA-C-restricted CMV-specific.

MiXCR, applied by TCRdb to the reads, yields one record per CDR3 protein. The sample consists of approximately 730,000 distinct CDR3 sequences, 25% to 30% of them appearing once. A remark on this clonotype: Its target is not known.

This sample comprised cultured CD8+ T cells from PBMCs, obtained from culture after CMV antigen stimulation. This TCR came from a human donor in good health (CMV status not recorded). Some clones in this sample may be carry-over from other donors' samples.

This CDR3 is CASSLGQAFNYGYTF. The CDR3 nucleotides are TGTGCCAGCAGCTTGGGGCAGGCGTTTAACTATGGCTACACCTTC. The rearrangement links TRBV5-4 to TRBJ1-2; unclear D gene. The CDR3 totals 15 residues. Germline V lookup: CDR1 SGHNT, CDR2 YYREEE (reference sequence). Trimming cost V 0 bases and J 1 base, with 10 bases left between them. Complete variable domain (other parts from reference TRBV5-4 and TRBJ1-2): ETGVTQSPTHLIKTRGQQVTLRCSSQSGHNTVSWYQQALGQGPQFIFQYYREEENGRGNFPPRFSGLQFPNYSSELNVNALELDDSALYLCASSLGQAFNYGYTFGSGTRLTVV.